These 9 T cell receptor beta chains came from one sample sequenced in a study of cytomegalovirus exposure and HLA in healthy donors. Produced via immunoSEQ multiplex PCR; TCRdb's table is partial and in-frame only. The sample records 110,000 to 150,000 clones, roughly 87% being singletons. Material for sequencing was PBMCs. The receptors were gathered from a woman aged 18-29 years in good health and CMV-seropositive.

This chain joins TRBV2 and TRBJ1-1, with 8 bases lining up with TRBD1. CDR1 SNHLY and CDR2 FYNNEI come from the germline V gene. V was clipped by 7 bases and J by 3 bases; unmatched bases: 7. The CDR3 runs to 14 residues. The CDR3 nucleotides are TGTGCCAGCACTAAATCGACAGGGGACACTGAAGCTTTCTTT. Amino acid sequence: CASTKSTGDTEAFF.

With respect to this clone: One end of the junction is discordant with germline, which a read error may explain. This chain uses TRBV6-6 with TRBJ1-2; the match to TRBD1 covers 12 bases. Germline V gives CDR1 MNHNY, CDR2 SVGAGI (reference sequence). The CDR3 has 15 amino acids. CDR3 sequence reads: CASSYLSGTGGRGGF. The CDR3 DNA reads as TGTGCCAGCAGTTACTTATCCGGGACAGGGGGCCGTGGAGGCTTC.

The rearrangement joins TRBV9 to TRBJ1-1; TRBD1 is a possible D gene (5 bases). The CDR3 totals 15 residues. From germline, CDR1 is SGDLS and CDR2 YYNGEE. The V gene lost 4 bases and the J gene lost 0 bases, with 13 bases spanning the gap. In nucleotides, the CDR3 is TGTGCCAGCAGCAAACAGCAGGGCATGAACACTGAAGCTTTCTTT. This translates into CASSKQQGMNTEAFF.

This chain links TRBV29-1 with TRBJ2-7; 10 bases match TRBD2. V shed 7 bases, J shed 0 bases, and the junction held 6 bases outside the gene matches. CDR1 is SQVTM, CDR2 ANQGSEA, per germline. The CDR3 has 14 amino acids. For the CDR3, the DNA is TGCAGCGCCTCTAGCGGGGGACTCTCCTACGAGCAGTACTTC. Translation: CSASSGGLSYEQYF.

The genes are TRBV7-2 and TRBJ2-5, with unresolved D. The CDR3 has 14 residues. Deletions cut 2 bases from V and 2 bases from J, with 9 bases between. Germline loops: CDR1 SGHTA, CDR2 FQGNSA. CDR3 sequence: CASSLSLLQETQYF. The CDR3 DNA reads as TGTGCCAGCAGCTTAAGTCTACTACAAGAGACCCAGTACTTC.

This clone was recorded once. Additional DNA sequences in this sample encode the identical CDR3. The chain combines TRBV6-5 with TRBJ2-3, with D unclear. Germline loops: CDR1 MNHEY, CDR2 SVGAGI. Trimming shortened V by 0 bases and J by 0 bases, and 7 bases separated the two germline ends. The CDR3 consists of 15 residues. The DNA for the CDR3 is TGTGCCAGCAGTTACTCTGACACCAGCACAGATACGCAGTATTTT. It codes for CASSYSDTSTDTQYF.

This clone was seen just once. This chain connects TRBV5-6 to TRBJ2-1, with D unresolved. The CDR3 length is 17 residues. Germline V gene lookup returns CDR1 SGHDT and CDR2 YYEEEE. The V end lost 2 bases, the J end lost 9 bases, and 24 bases lay between the germline ends. The CDR3 loop is CASSFLSVSRVVGEQFF. In DNA form, the CDR3 reads TGTGCCAGCAGCTTCTTGTCCGTCTCCCGGGTGGTCGGTGAGCAGTTCTTC.

The V gene is TRBV29-1, the J gene TRBJ2-6; no clear D. There are 12 residues in the CDR3. Germline loops: CDR1 SQVTM, CDR2 ANQGSEA. Trimming took off 6 bases at V and 1 base at J, with 4 bases between the two ends. The chain's CDR3 is CSVRSGANVLTF. CDR3 bases: TGCAGCGTGAGATCTGGGGCCAACGTCCTGACTTTC.

The genes are TRBV18 and TRBJ1-1, with TRBD1 matching over 8 bases. The germline V gene has CDR1 KGHSH and CDR2 LQKENI. Trimming took 3 bases from V and 7 from J; bases not matched to a gene: 4. The CDR3 loop spans 13 amino acids. The CDR3 DNA follows: TGTGCCAGCTCACCGGGAACAGGGGGTGAAGCTTTCTTT. Its protein is CASSPGTGGEAFF.